This entry describes one TCR beta chain. The CDR3 has 15 amino acids. V lost 6 bases, J lost 9 bases, and 16 bases stayed unmatched. CDR1 is MNHEY and CDR2 is SVGAGI in the germline V gene. This specimen comes from a study of human versus mouse CDR3 diversity and MHC coevolution. Generated by immunoSEQ multiplex PCR, the TCRdb table keeps only in-frame clones and is missing some. The sample has about 81,000 clones, roughly 95% seen once; the top ten hold 1.3% to 1.5%. J is TRBJ1-2 and V is TRBV6-5, with TRBD1 identical over 7 bases. This clonotype was sampled from a person aged 30-70 years in good health. The specimen sequenced was naive CD4+ T cells from blood. The subset was: CD45RO-negative CD62L-positive naive CD4 T cells. The CDR3 region is CASSSADRAKKSYTF. The DNA of the CDR3 is TGTGCCAGCAGCTCCGCCGACAGGGCAAAAAAGAGCTACACCTTC.